Sequencing of this T cell receptor beta chain was carried out in a study of OX40 agonist ivuxolimab in advanced cancers. In the study overall: Patients' therapy was ivuxolimab, an antibody that acts as an agonist of OX40 (CD134).

This table comes from immunoSEQ multiplex PCR, and its TCRdb copy is limited to in-frame clones, with some not included. Here the sample spans about 110,000 clones, approximately 89% being singletons. Patients were ineligible given autoimmune disease history or systemic immunosuppression. This receptor was taken from an adult with an advanced solid tumor such as melanoma, head and neck, liver or kidney cancer. Sequencing used CD4+ or CD8+ T cells sorted from blood, obtained in a trial of the OX40 agonist ivuxolimab.

Here the CDR3 DNA reads TGTGCCAGCAGCTTGGGCTCCGCGGGAGTGGGTGAGCAGTTCTTC. Amino acids: CASSLGSAGVGEQFF. The chain links TRBV5-5 to TRBJ2-1, with TRBD2 identical over 7 bases. The junction had 9 bases not matched to a gene; V was cut back by 0 bases and J by 9 bases. Per the germline V gene, CDR1 is SGHKS and CDR2 is YYEKEE (reference sequence). This CDR3 spans 15 amino acids.